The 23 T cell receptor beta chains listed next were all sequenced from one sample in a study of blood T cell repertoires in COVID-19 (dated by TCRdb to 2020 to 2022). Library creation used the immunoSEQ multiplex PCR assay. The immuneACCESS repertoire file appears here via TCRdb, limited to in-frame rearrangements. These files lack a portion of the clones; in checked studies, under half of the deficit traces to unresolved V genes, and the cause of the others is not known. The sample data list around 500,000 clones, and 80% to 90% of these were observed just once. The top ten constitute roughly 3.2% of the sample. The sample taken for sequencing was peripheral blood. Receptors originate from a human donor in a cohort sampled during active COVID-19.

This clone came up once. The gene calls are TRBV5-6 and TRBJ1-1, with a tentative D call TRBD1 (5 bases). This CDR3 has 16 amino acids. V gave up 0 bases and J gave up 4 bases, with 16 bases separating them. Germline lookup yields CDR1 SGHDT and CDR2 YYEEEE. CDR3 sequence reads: CASSLGNTRRGTEAFF. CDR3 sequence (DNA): TGTGCCAGCAGCTTGGGGAACACCCGAAGGGGCACTGAAGCTTTCTTT.

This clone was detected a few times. The CDR3 protein is CASSLRWTGGAKKNTEAFF. CDR3 in DNA: TGTGCCAGCAGCTTACGTTGGACAGGGGGCGCAAAGAAGAACACTGAAGCTTTCTTT. The chain uses TRBV7-2 and TRBJ1-1; 11 bases are shared with TRBD1. This CDR3 comprises 19 residues. The germline V gene encodes CDR1 SGHTA and CDR2 FQGNSA. The J segment lost 1 base and the V segment lost 2 bases, leaving 12 bases of the junction unmatched.

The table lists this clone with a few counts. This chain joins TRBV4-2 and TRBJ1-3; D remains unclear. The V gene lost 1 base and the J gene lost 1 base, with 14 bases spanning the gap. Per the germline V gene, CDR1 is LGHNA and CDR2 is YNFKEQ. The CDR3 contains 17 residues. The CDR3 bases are TGTGCCAGCAGCCAAGTCGGAGGGCCTAAGTCTGGAAACACCATATATTTT. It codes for CASSQVGGPKSGNTIYF.

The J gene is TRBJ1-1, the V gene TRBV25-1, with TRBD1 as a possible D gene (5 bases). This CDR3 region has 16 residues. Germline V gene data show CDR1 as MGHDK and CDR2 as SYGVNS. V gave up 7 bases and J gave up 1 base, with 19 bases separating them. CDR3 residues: CASIPREGRGNTEAFF. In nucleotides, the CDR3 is TGTGCCAGCATCCCAAGGGAGGGACGTGGGAACACTGAAGCTTTCTTT.

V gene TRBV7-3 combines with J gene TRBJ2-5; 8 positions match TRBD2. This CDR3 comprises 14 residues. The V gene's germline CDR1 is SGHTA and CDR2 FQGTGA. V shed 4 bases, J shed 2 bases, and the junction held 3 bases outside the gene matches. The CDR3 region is CASSYLAGQETQYF. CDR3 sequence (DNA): TGTGCCAGCAGCTATCTAGCGGGTCAAGAGACCCAGTACTTC.

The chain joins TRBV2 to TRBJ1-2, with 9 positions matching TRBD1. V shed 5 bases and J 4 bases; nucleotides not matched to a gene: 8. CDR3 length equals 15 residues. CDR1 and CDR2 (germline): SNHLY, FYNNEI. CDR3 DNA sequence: TGTGCCAGCAGTACGGACAGGGGAATCCTCTATGGCTACACCTTC. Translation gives CASSTDRGILYGYTF. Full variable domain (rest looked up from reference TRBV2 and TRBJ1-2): EPEVTQTPSHQVTQMGQEVILRCVPISNHLYFYWYRQILGQKVEFLVSFYNNEISEKSEIFDDQFSVERPDGSNFTLKIRSTKLEDSAMYFCASSTDRGILYGYTFGSGTRLTVV.

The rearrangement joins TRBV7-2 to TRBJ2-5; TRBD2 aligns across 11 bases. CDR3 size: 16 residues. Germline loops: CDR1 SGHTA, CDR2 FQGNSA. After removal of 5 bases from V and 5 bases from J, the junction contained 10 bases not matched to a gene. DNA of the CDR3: TGTGCCAGCAGCCACCCACTAGCGGGAGCACGCGAGACCCAGTACTTC. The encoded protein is CASSHPLAGARETQYF.

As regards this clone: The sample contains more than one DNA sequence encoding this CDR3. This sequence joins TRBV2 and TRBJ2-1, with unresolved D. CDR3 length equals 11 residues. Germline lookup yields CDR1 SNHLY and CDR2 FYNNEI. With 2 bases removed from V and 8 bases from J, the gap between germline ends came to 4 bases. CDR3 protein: CASSERDEQFF. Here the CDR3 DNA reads TGTGCCAGCAGTGAAAGAGATGAGCAGTTCTTC.

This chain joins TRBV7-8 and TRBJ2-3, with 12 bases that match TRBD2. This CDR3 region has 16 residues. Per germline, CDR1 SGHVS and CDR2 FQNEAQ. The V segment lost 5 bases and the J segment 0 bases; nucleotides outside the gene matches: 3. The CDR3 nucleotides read TGTGCCAGCAGCCTGGGGACTAGCGGGAGCACAGATACGCAGTATTTT. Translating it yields CASSLGTSGSTDTQYF.

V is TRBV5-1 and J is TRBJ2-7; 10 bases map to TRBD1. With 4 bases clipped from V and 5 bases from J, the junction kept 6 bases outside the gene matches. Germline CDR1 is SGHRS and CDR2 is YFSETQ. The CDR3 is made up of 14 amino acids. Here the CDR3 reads CASSRDRGMDEQYF. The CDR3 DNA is TGCGCCAGCAGCCGGGACAGGGGAATGGACGAGCAGTACTTC.

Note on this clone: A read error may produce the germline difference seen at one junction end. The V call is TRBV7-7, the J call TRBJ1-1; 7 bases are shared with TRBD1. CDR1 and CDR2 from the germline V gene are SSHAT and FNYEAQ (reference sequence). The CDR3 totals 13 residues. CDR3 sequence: CASSPQGVTEAFF. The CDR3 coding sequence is TGTGCTAGCAGCCCCCAGGGGGTCACTGAAGCTTTCTTT.

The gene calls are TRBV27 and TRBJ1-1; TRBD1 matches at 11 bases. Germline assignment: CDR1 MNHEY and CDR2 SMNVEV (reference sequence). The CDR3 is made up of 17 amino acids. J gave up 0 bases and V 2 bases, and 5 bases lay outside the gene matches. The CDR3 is CASSLRGTGGMNTEAFF. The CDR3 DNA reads TGTGCCAGCAGTTTAAGGGGGACAGGGGGGATGAACACTGAAGCTTTCTTT.

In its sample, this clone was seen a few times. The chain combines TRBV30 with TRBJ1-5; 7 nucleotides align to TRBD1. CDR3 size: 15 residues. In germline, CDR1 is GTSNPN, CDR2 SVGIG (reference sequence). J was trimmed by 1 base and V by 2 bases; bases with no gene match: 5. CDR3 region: CAWSRQTGSNQPQHF. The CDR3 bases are TGTGCCTGGAGTCGTCAGACAGGGAGCAATCAGCCCCAGCATTTT.

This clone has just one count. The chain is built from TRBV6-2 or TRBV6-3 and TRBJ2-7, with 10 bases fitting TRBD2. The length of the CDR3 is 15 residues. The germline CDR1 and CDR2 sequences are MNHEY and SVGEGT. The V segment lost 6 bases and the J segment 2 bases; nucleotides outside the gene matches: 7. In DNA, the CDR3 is TGTGCCAGCAGCTATCTAGCGGGAGTAACCTACGAGCAGTACTTC. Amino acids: CASSYLAGVTYEQYF.

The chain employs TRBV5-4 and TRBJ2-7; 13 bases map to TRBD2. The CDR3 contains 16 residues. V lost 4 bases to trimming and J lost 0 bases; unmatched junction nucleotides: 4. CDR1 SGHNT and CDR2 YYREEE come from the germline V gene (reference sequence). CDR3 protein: CASSRGLAGPSYEQYF. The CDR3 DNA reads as TGTGCCAGCAGCCGGGGACTAGCGGGACCCTCCTACGAGCAGTACTTC. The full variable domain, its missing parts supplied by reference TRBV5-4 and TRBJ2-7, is ETGVTQSPTHLIKTRGQQVTLRCSSQSGHNTVSWYQQALGQGPQFIFQYYREEENGRGNFPPRFSGLQFPNYSSELNVNALELDDSALYLCASSRGLAGPSYEQYFGPGTRLTVT.

For the CDR3, the DNA is TGTGCCAGCAGCTCACCTAGAGGAAGCCCCACAGATACGCAGTATTTT. This gives the protein CASSSPRGSPTDTQYF. The chain links TRBV5-4 to TRBJ2-3; D is unclear. Germline V lookup: CDR1 SGHNT, CDR2 YYREEE (reference sequence). The CDR3 extends over 16 amino acids. V lost 3 bases to trimming and J lost 2 bases, with 16 bases between them.

The CDR3 loop is CASSLGPAGTSVNNEQFF. CDR3 nucleotide sequence: TGTGCCAGCAGCTTGGGCCCAGCCGGGACTAGCGTTAACAATGAGCAGTTCTTC. The V gene is TRBV5-4, the J gene TRBJ2-1; 10 bases align to TRBD2. This CDR3 region has 18 residues. Germline CDR1 SGHNT, CDR2 YYREEE (reference sequence). The trim removed 0 bases at V and 5 bases at J, leaving 11 bases unmatched.

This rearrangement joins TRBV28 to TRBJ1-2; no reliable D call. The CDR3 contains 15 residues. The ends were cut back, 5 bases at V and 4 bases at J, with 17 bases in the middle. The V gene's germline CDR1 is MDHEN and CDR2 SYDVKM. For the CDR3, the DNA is TGTGCCAGCAGTCCCCCCGCCGAGGGATCCTATGGCTACACCTTC. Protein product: CASSPPAEGSYGYTF.

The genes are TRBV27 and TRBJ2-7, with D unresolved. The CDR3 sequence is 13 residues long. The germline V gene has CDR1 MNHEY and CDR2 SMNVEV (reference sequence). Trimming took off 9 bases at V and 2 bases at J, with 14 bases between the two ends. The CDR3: CASSTGLTYEQYF. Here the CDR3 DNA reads TGTGCCAGTAGTACCGGGTTAACCTACGAGCAGTACTTC.

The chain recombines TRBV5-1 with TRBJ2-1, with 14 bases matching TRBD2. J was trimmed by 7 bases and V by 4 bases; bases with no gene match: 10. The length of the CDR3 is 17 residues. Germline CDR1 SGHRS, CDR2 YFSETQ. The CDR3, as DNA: TGCGCCAGCAGCCTAGAGACTAGCGGGAGGGTAGGAAATGAGCAGTTCTTC. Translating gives CASSLETSGRVGNEQFF.

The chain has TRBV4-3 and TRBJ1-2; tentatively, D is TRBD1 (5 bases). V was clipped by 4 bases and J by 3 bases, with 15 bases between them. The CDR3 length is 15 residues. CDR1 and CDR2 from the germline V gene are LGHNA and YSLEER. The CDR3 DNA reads TGCGCCAGCAGCCTGGCTTGGACAACGGACTATGGCTACACCTTC. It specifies CASSLAWTTDYGYTF.

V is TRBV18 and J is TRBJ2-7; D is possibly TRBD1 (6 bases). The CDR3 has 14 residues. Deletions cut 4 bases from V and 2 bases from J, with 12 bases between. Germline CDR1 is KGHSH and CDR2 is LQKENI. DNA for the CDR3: TGTGCCAGCTCACAGGACAGTCCCCCCTACGAGCAGTACTTC. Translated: CASSQDSPPYEQYF.

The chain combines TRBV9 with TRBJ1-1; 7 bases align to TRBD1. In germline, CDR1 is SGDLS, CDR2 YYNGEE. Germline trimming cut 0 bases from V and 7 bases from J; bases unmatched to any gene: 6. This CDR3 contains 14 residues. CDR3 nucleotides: TGTGCCAGCAGCGTAGTTCGGCAGGGGGTTGAAGCTTTCTTT. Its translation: CASSVVRQGVEAFF.